This T cell receptor (beta chain) was identified during a study of cytomegalovirus exposure and HLA in healthy donors. Whole-study findings and limits: TCR beta V segments were, for the most part, productive about 87% or about 30% of the time in an earlier analysis. As immune exposure information, only CMV serostatus was available. A later analysis found that most CMV-associated TCR beta chains appeared HLA-restricted.

This clone was seen more than once but under ten times. Its antigen is unidentified. The length of the CDR3 is 14 residues. Germline V lookup: CDR1 SGHDN, CDR2 FVKESK. Trimming at V came to 6 bases and at J to 3 bases, leaving 4 bases not matched to a gene. PCR used 60 Vbeta primers and 13 Jbeta primers. Using immunoSEQ multiplex PCR, the repertoire was profiled, and TCRdb retains in-frame clones only, with some absent. This table holds fewer than 200,000 clones, about 80% found once. The gene calls are TRBV14 and TRBJ1-1; 10 nucleotides match TRBD1. The specimen sequenced was PBMCs. This TCR was sampled from a woman aged 45-65 years in good health and CMV-seronegative. In DNA form, the CDR3 reads TGTGCCAGCAGTCGACAGGGGGCTGACACTGAAGCTTTCTTT. This translates into CASSRQGADTEAFF.